This T cell receptor beta chain was found in a study of vaccination and CD4 T cells after COVID-19. With the Oncomine TCR Beta short-read assay, DNA from cultured CD4+ T cells was sequenced. Genomic DNA was extracted from cultured CD4+ T cells. Each CDR3 protein is one row after TCRdb ran MiXCR on the PCR reads. This table holds around 7,000 distinct CDR3 sequences, 73% found once. Worth noting for this clonotype: The antigen remains unidentified.

Trimming took off 3 bases at V and 0 bases at J, with 12 bases between the two ends. CDR1 DFQATT and CDR2 SNEGSKA come from the germline V gene (reference sequence). This CDR3 comprises 15 residues. Treatment given: roughly 10-day PBMC culture with coronavirus spike peptide pools or control peptides (ViraFEST assay). V usage is TRBV20-1 and J usage is TRBJ1-5, with D possibly being TRBD1 (6 bases). Sequenced input: CD4+ T cells from blood, cultured in vitro. The TCR sequence derives from a human donor who had recovered from COVID-19. The CDR3 here is CSASRDNLSNQPQHF. DNA for the CDR3: TGCAGTGCTAGCCGGGACAACCTTAGCAATCAGCCCCAGCATTTT.